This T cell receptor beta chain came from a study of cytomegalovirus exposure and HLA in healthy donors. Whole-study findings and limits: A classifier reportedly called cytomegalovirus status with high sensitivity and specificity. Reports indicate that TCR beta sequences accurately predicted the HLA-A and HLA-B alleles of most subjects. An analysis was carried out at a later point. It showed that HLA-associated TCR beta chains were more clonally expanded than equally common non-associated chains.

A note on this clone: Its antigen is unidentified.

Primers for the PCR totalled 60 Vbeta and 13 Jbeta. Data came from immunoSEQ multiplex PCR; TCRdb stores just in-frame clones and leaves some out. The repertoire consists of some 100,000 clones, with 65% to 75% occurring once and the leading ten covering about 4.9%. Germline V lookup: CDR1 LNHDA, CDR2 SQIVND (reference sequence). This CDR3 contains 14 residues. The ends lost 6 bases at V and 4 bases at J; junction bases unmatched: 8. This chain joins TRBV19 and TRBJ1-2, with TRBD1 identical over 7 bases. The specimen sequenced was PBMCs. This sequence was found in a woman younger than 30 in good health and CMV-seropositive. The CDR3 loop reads CASSIAGGGYGYTF. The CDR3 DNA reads TGTGCCAGTAGCATTGCAGGGGGTGGCTATGGCTACACCTTC.